Below are 29 T cell receptor beta chains sequenced from a single sample in a study of T cells after yellow fever vaccination. TCRdb reprocessed the 5' RACE reads with MiXCR, giving one entry per CDR3 protein. The table lists about 330,000 distinct CDR3 sequences, approximately 8% of them singletons. This specimen consisted of PBMCs, obtained around 45 days after the first yellow fever vaccination. The receptor source for this set is a man in his late teens or twenties who received the YFV17D yellow fever vaccine.

This chain uses TRBV24-1 with TRBJ2-1; D unresolved. Looked up from germline, CDR1 is KGHDR and CDR2 is SFDVKD. V lost 0 bases and J 2 bases, leaving 7 bases between the germline ends. The CDR3 totals 15 residues. The CDR3 sequence: CATSDLGGTYNEQFF. CDR3 DNA sequence: TGTGCCACCAGTGATTTGGGTGGCACCTACAATGAGCAGTTCTTC.

V usage is TRBV4-2 and J usage is TRBJ2-1; D perhaps matches TRBD2 (7 bases). Germline values: CDR1 LGHNA, CDR2 YNFKEQ. Trimming pared 5 bases from V and 2 bases from J, leaving 16 bases between. CDR3 length: 16 residues. CDR3 protein: CASSVRVGGAYNEQFF. In nucleotides, the CDR3 is TGTGCCAGCAGCGTAAGGGTAGGGGGGGCCTACAATGAGCAGTTCTTC.

This clonotype came up many times. V usage is TRBV12-3 or TRBV12-4 and J usage is TRBJ2-1; possible D gene TRBD1, 5 bases. V dropped 6 bases and J dropped 5 bases, with 20 bases sitting between them. The CDR3 runs to 16 residues. The CDR3 here is CASSPSRSGADNEQFF. The CDR3 DNA reads as TGTGCCAGCAGCCCTTCCCGGAGTGGGGCCGACAATGAGCAGTTCTTC.

This clonotype was seen only a few times. This sequence joins TRBV18 and TRBJ2-1; TRBD2 matches 11 bases. Unmatched junction bases numbered 1, after V lost 1 base and J lost 2 bases. Per germline, CDR1 KGHSH and CDR2 LQKENI. This CDR3 has 16 amino acids. The CDR3 DNA is TGTGCCAGCTCACCACTAGCGGGGGGGCCCTACAATGAGCAGTTCTTC. As protein: CASSPLAGGPYNEQFF.

The sample holds a few counts of this clonotype. The V gene is TRBV5-1, the J gene TRBJ2-2; D is possibly TRBD1 (6 bases). The CDR3 consists of 14 residues. Deletions cut 4 bases from V and 7 bases from J, with 14 bases between. Germline CDR1 and CDR2: SGHRS and YFSETQ. In DNA, the CDR3 is TGCGCCAGCAGCCAATACAGGGATGACGGGGAGCTGTTTTTT. The encoded protein is CASSQYRDDGELFF.

The chain employs TRBV4-1 and TRBJ2-5; D call uncertain. V was cut by 1 base and J by 5 bases, with 17 bases left in between. The germline V gene encodes CDR1 MGHRA and CDR2 YSYEKL. The CDR3 consists of 16 residues. The CDR3 reads CASSQGPPARRETQYF. The CDR3 DNA sequence: TGCGCCAGCAGCCAAGGACCCCCGGCTAGAAGGGAGACCCAGTACTTC.

This clonotype was counted between two and nine times. The chain employs TRBV7-3 and TRBJ1-4; TRBD1 is a possible D gene (6 bases). Trimming removed 5 bases at V and 7 bases at J, with 14 bases between. The germline CDR1 and CDR2 sequences are SGHTA and FQGTGA. There are 14 residues in the CDR3. In nucleotides, the CDR3 is TGTGCCAGCAGCCCGGACAGCGAGTTTGAAAAACTGTTTTTT. Translation gives CASSPDSEFEKLFF.

The CDR3 region has the DNA TGTGCTAGTGGTTTGGAGGACAGGGATTATGACGCTGAAGCTTTCTTT. This gives the protein CASGLEDRDYDAEAFF. The rearrangement uses TRBV12-5 and TRBJ1-1; 8 bases align to TRBD1. CDR1 and CDR2 from the germline V gene are LGHNT and FRNRAP. The CDR3 spans 16 residues. The ends lost 1 base at V and 6 bases at J; junction bases unmatched: 10.

This sequence joins TRBV5-1 and TRBJ1-2; no firm D call. The CDR3 spans 13 residues. Germline CDR1 reads SGHRS; CDR2 reads YFSETQ. The V gene lost 1 base and the J gene lost 2 bases, with 6 bases spanning the gap. CDR3 residues: CASSLTRNYGYTF. CDR3 sequence (DNA): TGCGCCAGCAGCTTGACAAGAAACTATGGCTACACCTTC.

As concerns this clonotype: At one end, the junction sequence differs from germline, possibly due to a read error. The chain uses TRBV7-9 and TRBJ1-5; D gene uncertain. Per the germline V gene, CDR1 is SEHNR and CDR2 is FQNEAQ (reference sequence). This CDR3 contains 14 residues. The CDR3 DNA follows: TGTGTCAGCAGCCGCACTAATAGCAATCAGCCCCAGCATTTT. This codes for CVSSRTNSNQPQHF.

Only a few counts were recorded for this clonotype. The chain joins TRBV4-2 to TRBJ2-3, with D maybe TRBD2 (7 bases). The germline CDR1 and CDR2 sequences are LGHNA and YNFKEQ. The CDR3 runs to 16 residues. V was clipped by 0 bases and J by 2 bases, with 12 bases between them. The CDR3 reads CASSQDLGGPTDTQYF. CDR3 coding DNA: TGTGCCAGCAGCCAAGATTTGGGGGGGCCCACAGATACGCAGTATTTT.

With regard to this clonotype: An end of the junction does not agree with germline; a read error may underlie this. This chain links TRBV4-3 with TRBJ2-6, with 9 bases that match TRBD1. This CDR3 is built from 18 residues. Per germline, CDR1 LGHNA and CDR2 YSLEER. DNA for the CDR3: TGCGCCAGCACCCAAAGGGGGACAGGGTTTTCGGGGGCCAACGTCCTGACTTTC. Translation: CASTQRGTGFSGANVLTF.

The table lists this clonotype with a few counts. This chain links TRBV5-1 with TRBJ2-3, with D possibly called TRBD1 or TRBD2 (5 bases each). CDR1 and CDR2 from the germline V gene are SGHRS and YFSETQ. The CDR3 is made up of 15 amino acids. V shed 2 bases and J shed 2 bases, with 12 bases lying between them. The CDR3 region is CASSFGDRYTDTQYF. In DNA form, the CDR3 reads TGCGCCAGCAGCTTCGGGGACCGGTACACAGATACGCAGTATTTT. The full variable domain, in which reference TRBV5-1 and TRBJ2-3 provide the parts outside the CDR3, is KAGVTQTPRYLIKTRGQQVTLSCSPISGHRSVSWYQQTPGQGLQFLFEYFSETQRNKGNFPGRFSGRQFSNSRSEMNVSTLELGDSALYLCASSFGDRYTDTQYFGPGTRLTVL.

The chain recombines TRBV6-1 with TRBJ2-3; no clear D gene. The CDR3 spans 14 residues. CDR1 and CDR2 (germline): MNHNS, SASEGT. The ends were cut back, 5 bases at V and 1 base at J, with 10 bases in the middle. The CDR3 sequence: CASSRSSRTDTQYF. The CDR3 coding sequence is TGTGCCAGCAGTCGATCCTCCCGCACAGATACGCAGTATTTT.

This clonotype was counted ten times or more. In DNA, the CDR3 is TGCAGTGCTAGAGCCCTTGGGGGAGTCAAAAACATTCAGTACTTC. This translates into CSARALGGVKNIQYF. The chain couples TRBV20-1 to TRBJ2-4, with D perhaps assigned TRBD1 or TRBD2 (5 bases each). Trimming cost V 1 base and J 3 bases, with 13 bases left between them. CDR1 and CDR2 from the germline V gene are DFQATT and SNEGSKA (reference sequence). The CDR3 consists of 15 residues.

This clonotype was seen many times. V and J are TRBV18 and TRBJ2-4; D uncertain. This CDR3 is 14 amino acids long. Germline values: CDR1 KGHSH, CDR2 LQKENI. Trimming removed 2 bases from V and 0 bases from J, with 5 bases in between. Here the CDR3 DNA reads TGTGCCAGCTCACCAGAACAAGCCAAAAACATTCAGTACTTC. This gives the protein CASSPEQAKNIQYF.

The sample holds a few counts of this clonotype. The gene calls are TRBV20-1 and TRBJ1-4; D unresolved. Between the trimmed V and J ends, which lost 2 bases and 7 bases, there was a span of 17 bases. The CDR3 length is 15 residues. Germline CDR1 reads DFQATT; CDR2 reads SNEGSKA (reference sequence). The CDR3 DNA is TGCAGTGCTAGACCGGCGCGCACGTCCGGTGAAAAACTGTTTTTT. This translates into CSARPARTSGEKLFF.

This clonotype was counted only a few times. The chain joins TRBV12-3 or TRBV12-4 to TRBJ2-5, with TRBD1 as a possible D gene (5 bases). The CDR3 runs 14 residues. Trimming pared 7 bases from V and 1 base from J, leaving 13 bases between. The CDR3 here is CASILQAPQETQYF. CDR3 DNA sequence: TGTGCCAGCATATTACAGGCTCCCCAAGAGACCCAGTACTTC.

The chain has TRBV20-1 and TRBJ1-2; D remains unclear. Germline lookup yields CDR1 DFQATT and CDR2 SNEGSKA (reference sequence). The CDR3 contains 14 residues. The germline V and J ends were trimmed by 6 bases and 8 bases, with 22 bases remaining between them. The CDR3 spells CSAPPESREKGYTF. The CDR3 region has the DNA TGCAGTGCCCCACCGGAATCACGAGAGAAGGGCTACACCTTC.

The chain is built from TRBV5-1 and TRBJ2-1; 14 bases align to TRBD2. V lost 1 base to trimming and J lost 5 bases; unmatched junction nucleotides: 5. The CDR3 totals 17 residues. CDR1 is SGHRS, CDR2 YFSETQ, per germline. Here the CDR3 DNA reads TGCGCCAGCAGCTTGCCCGGGACTAGCGGGGGAAACAATGAGCAGTTCTTC. Translation: CASSLPGTSGGNNEQFF.

The chain combines TRBV6-5 with TRBJ1-4, with D possibly being TRBD1 (5 bases). The V gene lost 2 bases and the J gene lost 0 bases, with 10 bases spanning the gap. Germline CDR1 is MNHEY and CDR2 is SVGAGI. The CDR3 has 16 amino acids. CDR3 coding DNA: TGTGCCAGCAGTTACGAACAGGCTGCAACTAATGAAAAACTGTTTTTT. As protein: CASSYEQAATNEKLFF.

Ten or more counts support this clonotype. The chain combines TRBV12-3 or TRBV12-4 with TRBJ1-1; 9 nucleotides line up with TRBD1. V shed 3 bases and J 5 bases; nucleotides not matched to a gene: 4. The CDR3 is made up of 14 amino acids. CDR3 amino acids: CASSLGQGGTEAFF. The CDR3 bases are TGTGCCAGCAGTTTGGGACAGGGAGGGACTGAAGCTTTCTTT.

The chain has TRBV18 and TRBJ2-1; tentatively, D is TRBD2 (5 bases). With 3 bases removed from V and 2 bases from J, the gap between germline ends came to 11 bases. CDR3 length: 15 amino acids. Germline V lookup: CDR1 KGHSH, CDR2 LQKENI. CDR3 coding DNA: TGTGCCAGCTCACCGCTAGCCGGACCCTACAATGAGCAGTTCTTC. Amino acid sequence: CASSPLAGPYNEQFF.

V gene TRBV23-1 combines with J gene TRBJ1-4; the D gene is possibly TRBD1 (6 bases). TRBV23-1 is identified as an open reading frame with a role that is uncertain. V lost 0 bases and J lost 6, with 14 bases in between. CDR3 size: 16 residues. The CDR3 reads CASSQSIQTGHEKLFF. CDR3 DNA sequence: TGCGCCAGCAGTCAATCAATCCAAACAGGGCATGAAAAACTGTTTTTT.

This clonotype was recorded at least ten times. The chain's CDR3 is CASSQEAVAGGTDTQYF. CDR3 DNA sequence: TGCGCCAGCAGCCAAGAAGCAGTGGCGGGGGGCACAGATACGCAGTATTTT. The chain recombines TRBV4-3 with TRBJ2-3, with 7 bases lining up with TRBD2. The CDR3 loop spans 17 amino acids. V shed 0 bases, J shed 1 base, and the junction held 7 bases outside the gene matches. Germline assignment: CDR1 LGHNA and CDR2 YSLEER.

The chain combines TRBV7-6 with TRBJ1-1; the D gene is possibly TRBD1 (5 bases). The V end lost 1 base, the J end lost 5 bases, and 11 bases lay between the germline ends. CDR1 is SGHVS, CDR2 FNYEAQ, per germline. The CDR3 is 14 amino acids. The CDR3: CASSLGREKTEAFF. In DNA form, the CDR3 reads TGTGCCAGCAGCTTAGGCAGGGAGAAGACTGAAGCTTTCTTT.

This clonotype was detected ten times or more. CDR3 sequence: CASSSLRRDIQYF. DNA for the CDR3: TGTGCCAGCAGCTCCCTACGAAGGGACATTCAGTACTTC. The rearrangement links TRBV7-2 to TRBJ2-4; D uncertain. CDR3 length equals 13 residues. From germline, CDR1 is SGHTA and CDR2 FQGNSA. The germline V and J ends were trimmed by 4 bases and 8 bases, with 12 bases remaining between them.

The CDR3 region is CASSNRRGDTIYF. The CDR3 DNA reads as TGTGCCAGCAGCAACCGTAGGGGGGACACCATATATTTT. This chain links TRBV7-9 with TRBJ1-3, with D maybe TRBD1 (6 bases). This CDR3 comprises 13 residues. Per germline, CDR1 SEHNR and CDR2 FQNEAQ (reference sequence). Trimming stripped 5 bases from V and 8 bases from J, with 13 bases between.

This clonotype turned up a few times. V gene TRBV7-3 combines with J gene TRBJ2-1, with 14 nucleotides matching TRBD2. This CDR3 comprises 21 residues. From germline, CDR1 is SGHTA and CDR2 FQGTGA. V gave up 1 base and J gave up 6 bases; unmatched junction bases: 17. The CDR3 DNA follows: TGTGCCAGCAGCTTAATGGGACAGGGGATTATAGGGACTAGCGGGAGCAATGAGCAGTTCTTC. Translated, it gives CASSLMGQGIIGTSGSNEQFF.